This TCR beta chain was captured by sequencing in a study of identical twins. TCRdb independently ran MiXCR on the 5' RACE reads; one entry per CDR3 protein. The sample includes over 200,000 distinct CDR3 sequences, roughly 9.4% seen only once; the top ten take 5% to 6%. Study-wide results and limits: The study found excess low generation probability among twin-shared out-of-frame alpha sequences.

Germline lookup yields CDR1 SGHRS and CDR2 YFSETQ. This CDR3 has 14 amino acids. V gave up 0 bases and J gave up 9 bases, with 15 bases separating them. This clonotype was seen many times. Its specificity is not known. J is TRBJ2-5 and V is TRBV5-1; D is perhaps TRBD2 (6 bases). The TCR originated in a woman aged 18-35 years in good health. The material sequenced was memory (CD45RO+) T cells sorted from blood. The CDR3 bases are TGCGCCAGCAGCTTGGCCGGCGGGGAAGGGGCCCAGTACTTC. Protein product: CASSLAGGEGAQYF.